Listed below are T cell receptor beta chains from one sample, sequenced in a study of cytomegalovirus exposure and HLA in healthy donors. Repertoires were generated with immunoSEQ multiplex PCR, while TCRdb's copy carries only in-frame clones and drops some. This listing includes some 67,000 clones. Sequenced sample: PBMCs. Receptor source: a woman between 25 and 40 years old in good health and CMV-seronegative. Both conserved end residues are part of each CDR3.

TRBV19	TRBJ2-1	CASRIAGTDNEQFF
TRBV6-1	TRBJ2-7	CASSEARGSYEQYF
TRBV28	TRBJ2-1	CAHQRGAYNEQFF
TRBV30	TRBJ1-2	CAGSRDRGRPYGYTF
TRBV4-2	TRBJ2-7	CASSQVTGTGSYEQYF
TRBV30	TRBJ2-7	CAWIPSLAGAGEQYF
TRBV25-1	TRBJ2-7	CASSPGTGDYEQYF
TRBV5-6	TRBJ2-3	CASSFLSSTDTQYF
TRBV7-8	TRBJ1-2	CASSRTAANYGYTF
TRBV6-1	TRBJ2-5	CASRKGGGGVETQYF
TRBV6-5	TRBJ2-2	CASSYSWTGNTGELFF
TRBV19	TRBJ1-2	CASSIVEPFYGYTF
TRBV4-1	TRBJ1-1	CASSQVQGDTEAFF
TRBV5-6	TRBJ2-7	CASSSTQGTTYEQYF
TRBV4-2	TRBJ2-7	CASSQPEDYEQYF
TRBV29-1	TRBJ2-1	CSVNGGGYNEQFF
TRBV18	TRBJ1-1	CASSATGDAVVAFF
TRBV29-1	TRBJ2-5	CSVLPGQGETQYF
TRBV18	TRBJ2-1	CASSPPPTSLNEQFF
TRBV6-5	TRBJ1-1	CASSYSADRVTEAFF
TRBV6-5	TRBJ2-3	CASSRQGAQYF
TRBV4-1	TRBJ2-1	CASSQEGHRGLYYNEQFF
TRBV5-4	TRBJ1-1	CASSRGGVDFF
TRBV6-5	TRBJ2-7	CASTPSGGAYEQYF
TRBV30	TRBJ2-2	CAWRLAGFDTGELFF
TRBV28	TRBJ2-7	CASSSRGTSRGYEQYF
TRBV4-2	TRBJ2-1	CASSPSLDNEQFF
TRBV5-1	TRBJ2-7	CASSKGLAGIYEQYF
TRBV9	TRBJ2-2	CASAGTGELFF
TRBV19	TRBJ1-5	CASSPDPGPGGQPQHF
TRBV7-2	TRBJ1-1	CASSLGGRANTEAFF
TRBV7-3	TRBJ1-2	CASSMTGSGYTF
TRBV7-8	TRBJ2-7	CASSLAEGGIYEQYF
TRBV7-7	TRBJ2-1	CASSPSDGFDNEQFF
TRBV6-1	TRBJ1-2	CASSEAKRAYGYTF
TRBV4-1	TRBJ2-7	CASSWGRGSYEQYF
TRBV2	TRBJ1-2	CASILLPRGQGYTF
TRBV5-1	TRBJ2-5	CASSFLGRQEENQYF
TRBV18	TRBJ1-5	CASSPKVGQPQHF
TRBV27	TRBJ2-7	CASSSILAGGPGEQYF
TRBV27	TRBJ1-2	CASSGGVSGAYGYTF
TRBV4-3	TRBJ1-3	CASSSISRQSGNTIYF
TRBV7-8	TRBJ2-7	CASSEASGEQYF
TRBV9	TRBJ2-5	CASSGTGQETQYF
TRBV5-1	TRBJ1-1	CASPLGRLNTEAFF
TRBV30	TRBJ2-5	CAWSAWDRGIETQYF
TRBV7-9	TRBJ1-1	CASNEGPGEAFF
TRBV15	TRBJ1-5	CATSDRRNNQPQHF
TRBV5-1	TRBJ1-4	CASSPGTVRNEKLFF
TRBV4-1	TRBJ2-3	CASSQDGLQGTSTDTQYF
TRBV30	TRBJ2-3	CAWSVRAGADTQYF
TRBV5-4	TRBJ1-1	CASSPRRPGAEAFF
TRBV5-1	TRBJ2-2	CASSLGQGTTGELFF
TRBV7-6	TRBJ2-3	CASSRTTYTQYF
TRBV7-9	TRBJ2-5	CASSLVGAQYF
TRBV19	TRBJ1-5	CATSGGNQPQHF
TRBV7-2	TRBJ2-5	CASSSGLPGGGQYF
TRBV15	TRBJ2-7	CATSRGPAVTGDEQYF
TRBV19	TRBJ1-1	CASRPRGDRVNTEAFF
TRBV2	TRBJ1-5	CASGGDNQPQHF